This TCR beta chain was recorded in a study of blood T cell repertoires in COVID-19 (dated by TCRdb to about 2020). Turning to the overall study: The collaborator samples originated in the United States, Italy and Spain and spanned the acute and convalescent phases of COVID-19. The material from the prospective study consisted of cDNA or gDNA derived from T cells, B-cell-depleted T cells, or PBMCs. Sample metadata almost always included a de-identified subject ID, COVID-19 status, age in years and sex. The repertoires were released in a freely available public database intended as a resource for research on the immune response to SARS-CoV-2. The dataset comprised deeply sampled blood TCRbeta repertoires from subjects exposed to, actively infected with, or recovered from COVID-19. The samples were drawn from the first 160 participants of the ongoing ImmuneRACE study and from about 1,200 subjects provided by 6 global collaborators. Where available, HLA class I and class II types were taken from metadata supplied by the sample provider and were not determined by assay-based typing. Broad study findings and their caveats: Clinical and demographic metadata were provided uncurated, with the amount varying by source and participant.

For this chain, trimming is 4 bases at the V end and 8 bases at the J end, and the number of junction bases without a gene match is 5. From cysteine to phenylalanine, the CDR3 is 15 amino acids long. Here the CDR3 DNA is all that survives: 45 bases in frame from base 1. CDR1 is given as SGHTA and CDR2 as FQGNSA, both from the germline V gene. To note about this clone: This clone's antigen is unknown. No base quality values were provided; no much bigger clone lies one nucleotide off.

Each collaborating institution followed its own protocols to collect whole blood in K2EDTA tubes. For TCRbeta analysis, collaborators shipped samples in one of three forms: frozen whole blood, isolated PBMCs, or DNA extracted from either of those sample types. The immunoSEQ Assay, a bias-controlled multiplex PCR, was used to amplify TCRbeta CDR3 regions from genomic DNA. Per the authors' processing: The number of nucleated cells in each sample was estimated from the amplification of reference gene primers within the assay. Sequence reads were collapsed and filtered to measure the absolute abundance of every unique TCRbeta CDR3 rearrangement. Productive Simpson clonality was computed per sample as the square root of Simpson's diversity index over productive rearrangements. TCRdb carries this immuneACCESS record with in-frame sequences only. Its versions omit some clonotypes, under half of them owing to an unresolved V gene in the studies checked, with the rest unexplained. For V, J and clone size, that table is used; D and trimming come from the DNA. The sample profile shows about 170,000 clones; 85% to 90% of them were found once. The top ten constitute roughly 3.9% of the sample.

This TCR derives from a man younger than 35 with active or convalescent COVID-19. The sequence is built from TRBV7-2 and TRBJ2-1; 13 bases in the junction line up with TRBD2. Sequencing used peripheral blood. The sequence in DNA is TGTGCCAGCAGCTGGACTAGCGGGAGCTTGTATGAGCAGTTCTTC. This codes for CASSWTSGSLYEQFF.